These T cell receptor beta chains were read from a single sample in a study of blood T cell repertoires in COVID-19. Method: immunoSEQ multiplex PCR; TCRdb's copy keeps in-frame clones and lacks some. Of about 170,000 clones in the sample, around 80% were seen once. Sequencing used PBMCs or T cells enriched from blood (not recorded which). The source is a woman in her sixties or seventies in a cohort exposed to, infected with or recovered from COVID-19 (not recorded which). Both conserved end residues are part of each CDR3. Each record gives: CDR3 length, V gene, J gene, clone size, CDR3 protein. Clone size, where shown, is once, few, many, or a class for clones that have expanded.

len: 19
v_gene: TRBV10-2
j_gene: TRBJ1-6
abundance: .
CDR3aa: CASRGTGTGGLLKNSPLHF

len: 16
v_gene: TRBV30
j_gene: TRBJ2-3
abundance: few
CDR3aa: CAWSPGLAESTDTQYF

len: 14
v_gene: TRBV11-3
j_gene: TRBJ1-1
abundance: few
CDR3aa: CASSLDRGNTEAFF

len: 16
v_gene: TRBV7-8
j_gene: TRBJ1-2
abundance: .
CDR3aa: CASSLAPQGLDYGYTF

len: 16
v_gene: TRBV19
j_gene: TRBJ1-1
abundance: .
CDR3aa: CASSIWAAKVWTEAFF

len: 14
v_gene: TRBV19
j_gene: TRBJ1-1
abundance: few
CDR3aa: CASSIDIMNTEAFF

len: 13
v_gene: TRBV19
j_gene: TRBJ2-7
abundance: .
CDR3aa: CASSGQGGYEQYF

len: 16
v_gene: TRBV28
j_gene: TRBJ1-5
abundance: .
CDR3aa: CASMSPGQGTNQPQHF

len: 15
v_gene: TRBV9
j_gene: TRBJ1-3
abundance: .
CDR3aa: CASSARVFSGNTIYF

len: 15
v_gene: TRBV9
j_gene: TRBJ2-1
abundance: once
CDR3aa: CASSVQSLASNEQFF